This entry describes one T cell receptor (beta chain). The sample comes from a study of identical twins' blood T cells. TCRdb analysed the 5' RACE reads with MiXCR anew, one entry per CDR3 protein. The sample includes a few hundred thousand distinct CDR3 sequences, approximately 30% of them seen just once. CDR1 and CDR2 from the germline V gene are DFQATT and SNEGSKA (reference sequence). The junction had 13 bases not matched to a gene; V was cut back by 0 bases and J by 0 bases. The CDR3 sequence is 19 residues long. Specimen: PBMCs. This chain joins TRBV20-1 and TRBJ1-3; 8 bases match TRBD1. The clonotype originates from a woman between 18 and 50 years old in good health. CDR3 nucleotide sequence: TGCAGTGCTAGAGATGGAACGGGACAGGAGTCCAGCTCTGGAAACACCATATATTTT. It encodes CSARDGTGQESSSGNTIYF.